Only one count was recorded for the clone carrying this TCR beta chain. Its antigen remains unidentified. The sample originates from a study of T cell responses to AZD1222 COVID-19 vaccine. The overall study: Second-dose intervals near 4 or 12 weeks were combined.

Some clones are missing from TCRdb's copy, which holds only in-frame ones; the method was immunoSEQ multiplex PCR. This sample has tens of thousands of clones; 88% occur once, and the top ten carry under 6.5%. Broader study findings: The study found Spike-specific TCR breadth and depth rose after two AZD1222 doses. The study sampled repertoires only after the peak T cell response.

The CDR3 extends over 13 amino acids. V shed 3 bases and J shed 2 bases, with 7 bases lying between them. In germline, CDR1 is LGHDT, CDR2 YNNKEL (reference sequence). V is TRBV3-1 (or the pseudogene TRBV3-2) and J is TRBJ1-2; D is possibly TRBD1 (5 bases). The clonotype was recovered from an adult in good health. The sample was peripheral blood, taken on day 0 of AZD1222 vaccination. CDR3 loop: CASSQGGNYGYTF. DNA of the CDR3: TGTGCCAGCAGCCAGGGGGGGAACTATGGCTACACCTTC.